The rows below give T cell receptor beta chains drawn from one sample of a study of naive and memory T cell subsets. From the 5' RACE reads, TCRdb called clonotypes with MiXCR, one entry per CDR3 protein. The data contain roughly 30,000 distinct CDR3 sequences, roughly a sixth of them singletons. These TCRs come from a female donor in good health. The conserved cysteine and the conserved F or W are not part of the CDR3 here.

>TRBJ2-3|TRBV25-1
ASSEIDRTRSDTQY
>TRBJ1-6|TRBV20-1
SALPGQGRSPLH
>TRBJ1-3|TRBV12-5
ASVHIADRHSGNTIY
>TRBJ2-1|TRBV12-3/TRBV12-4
ASSSYPGGIEQF
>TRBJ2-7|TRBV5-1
ASSLAVGTGGYEQY
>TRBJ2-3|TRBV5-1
ASSLTAGRGQY
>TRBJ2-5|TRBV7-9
ASSRHGTANKETQY
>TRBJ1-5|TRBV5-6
ASSLGLYSNQPQH
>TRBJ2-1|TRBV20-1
SATETGPNEQF
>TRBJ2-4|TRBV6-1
ASSERRDSSDIQY
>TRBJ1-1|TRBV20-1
SAKIGDTEAF
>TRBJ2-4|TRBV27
ASSLSRFLAKNIQY
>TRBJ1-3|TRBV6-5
ASSPYQPSGNTIY
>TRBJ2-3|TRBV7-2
ASSLDRAKSTDTQY
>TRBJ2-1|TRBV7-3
ASSLRGGKDEQF
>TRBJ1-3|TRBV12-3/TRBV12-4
ASTVRGGLGNTIY
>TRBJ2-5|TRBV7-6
ASSLELAGGETQY
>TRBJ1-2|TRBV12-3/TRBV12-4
ASSPWDIGYT
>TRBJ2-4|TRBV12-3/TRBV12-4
ASSPQRGRAKNIQY
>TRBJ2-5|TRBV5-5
ASSCQETQY
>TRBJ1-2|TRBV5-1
ASSLVSATSNYGYT
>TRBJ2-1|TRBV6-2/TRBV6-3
ASSYSTGFNEQF
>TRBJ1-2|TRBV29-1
SVEAGTGPLYGYT
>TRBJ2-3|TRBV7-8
ASSSNRLGTDTQY